This is a list of T cell receptor beta chains from one sample in a study of blood T cell repertoires in COVID-19. Clones were sequenced by immunoSEQ multiplex PCR, and TCRdb holds only the in-frame ones, with some missing. The table includes more than 250,000 clones, roughly nine tenths detected once. The material sequenced was peripheral blood. The receptors originated from a young man who had recovered from COVID-19. Both conserved end residues are trimmed from each CDR3. Each record gives: V gene, clone size, J gene, CDR3 protein. The listing skips clone size in some rows; elsewhere it reads once, few, many or a size class.

>TRBV7-3|NA|TRBJ2-2
ASSPLWNTGELF
>TRBV2|NA|TRBJ2-7
ASSEGTSTLYEQY
>TRBV30|NA|TRBJ2-5
AWIFRVRFETQY
>TRBV6-2/TRBV6-3|NA|TRBJ1-1
ASSYNTMNTEAF
>TRBV15|NA|TRBJ1-1
ATSRGGQGGDTEAF
>TRBV5-5|NA|TRBJ1-2
ASSPELDGYT
>TRBV18|NA|TRBJ2-1
ASSPPTGGNNEQF
>TRBV3-1/TRBV3-2|once|TRBJ2-1
ASSQEGGSEQF
>TRBV11-3|NA|TRBJ2-1
ASRPSGLGEQF
>TRBV25-1|NA|TRBJ1-2
ASSEWGGRDMGYT
>TRBV12-5|once|TRBJ2-1
ASEGTSGRVSSYNEQF
>TRBV10-3|NA|TRBJ1-1
AISEEQDTEAF
>TRBV2|NA|TRBJ2-7
ASPRQAYDLGQY